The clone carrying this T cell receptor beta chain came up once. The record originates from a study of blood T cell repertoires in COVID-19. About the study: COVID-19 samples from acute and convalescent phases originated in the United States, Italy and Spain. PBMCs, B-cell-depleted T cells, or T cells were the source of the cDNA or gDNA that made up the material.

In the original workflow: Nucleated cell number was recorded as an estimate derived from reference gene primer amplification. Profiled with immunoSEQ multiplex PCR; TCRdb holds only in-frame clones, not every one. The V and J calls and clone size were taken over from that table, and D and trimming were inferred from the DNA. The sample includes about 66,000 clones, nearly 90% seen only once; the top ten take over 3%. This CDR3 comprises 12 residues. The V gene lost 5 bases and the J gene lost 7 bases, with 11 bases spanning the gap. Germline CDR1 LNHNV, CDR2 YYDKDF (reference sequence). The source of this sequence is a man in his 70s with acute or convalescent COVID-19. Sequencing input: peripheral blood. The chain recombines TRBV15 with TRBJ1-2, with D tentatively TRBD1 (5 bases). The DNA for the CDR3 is TGTGCCACCAGCCAGGGCATCGGTGGCTACACCTTC. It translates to CATSQGIGGYTF.